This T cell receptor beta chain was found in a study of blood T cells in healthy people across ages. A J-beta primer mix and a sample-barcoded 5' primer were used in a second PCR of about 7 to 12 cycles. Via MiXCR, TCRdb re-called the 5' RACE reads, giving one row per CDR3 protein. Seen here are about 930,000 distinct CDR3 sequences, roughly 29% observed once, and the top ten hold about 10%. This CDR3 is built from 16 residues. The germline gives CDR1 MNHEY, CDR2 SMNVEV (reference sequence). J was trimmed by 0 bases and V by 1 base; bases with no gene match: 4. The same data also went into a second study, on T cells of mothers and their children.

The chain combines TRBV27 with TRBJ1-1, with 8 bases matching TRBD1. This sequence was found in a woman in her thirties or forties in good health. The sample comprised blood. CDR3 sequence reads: CASSLWQGAMNTEAFF. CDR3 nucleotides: TGTGCCAGCAGTTTATGGCAGGGGGCTATGAACACTGAAGCTTTCTTT.